The clone carrying this TCR beta chain was counted only a few times. Sample-barcoded 5' priming and a J-beta primer mix drove a second PCR of about 6 to 12 cycles. A minimum of 2.5 million CDR3-containing paired-end reads was obtained for each sample. One entry per CDR3 protein, called by TCRdb with MiXCR from the 5' RACE reads. The sample shows about 1.1 million distinct CDR3 sequences, more than 30% of them seen only once. This CDR3 is 15 amino acids long. Germline lookup yields CDR1 SEHNR and CDR2 FQNEAQ (reference sequence). The germline V and J ends were trimmed by 5 bases and 5 bases, with 16 bases remaining between them. The data are from a study of blood T cells in healthy people across ages. Per sample, at least 6 micrograms of total RNA were extracted.

Sequencing was done on a sample of blood. The chain carries TRBV7-9 and TRBJ2-1, with D possibly TRBD1 on 5 matching bases. The clonotype comes from a man aged 18 to 29 in good health. CDR3 sequence: CASSPRGSGDNEQFF. The CDR3 DNA sequence: TGTGCCAGCAGCCCTAGGGGTTCGGGCGACAATGAGCAGTTCTTC.